Shown below are 30 T cell receptor beta chains from a single sample sequenced in a study of blood T cell repertoires in COVID-19 (dated by TCRdb to 2019 to 2021). Library generation was performed with the immunoSEQ multiplex PCR assay. Entries here come from immuneACCESS through TCRdb and include only in-frame sequences with V and J called. Some clones fail to appear in such tables; in the studies checked, an unresolved V gene covers under half of the shortfall, and the cause of the remainder is unknown. The sample contains about 250,000 clones, 80% to 90% of them found a single time. Of the sample, about a sixth is held by the ten largest clones. Sample: PBMCs or T cells enriched from blood (not recorded which). These receptors all stem from a man between 18 and 35 years old who had recovered from COVID-19.

This chain's CDR3 is CASSLSSAGREKLFF. CDR3 DNA: TGTGCCAGCAGTTTATCCTCTGCCGGGAGAGAAAAACTGTTTTTT. This chain connects TRBV27 to TRBJ1-4, with D hard to call. Germline lookup yields CDR1 MNHEY and CDR2 SMNVEV (reference sequence). The CDR3 is 15 residues long. The ends were cut back, 0 bases at V and 8 bases at J, with 13 bases in the middle. The whole variable domain, remainder taken from reference TRBV27 and TRBJ1-4, is EAQVTQNPRYLITVTGKKLTVTCSQNMNHEYMSWYRQDPGLGLRQIYYSMNVEVTDKGDVPEGYKVSRKEKRNFPLILESPSPNQTSLYFCASSLSSAGREKLFFGSGTQLSVL.

The V gene is TRBV3-1 (or the pseudogene TRBV3-2), the J gene TRBJ2-1, with D possibly being TRBD2 (7 bases). Trimming pared 3 bases from V and 7 bases from J, leaving 22 bases between. The germline V gene has CDR1 LGHDT and CDR2 YNNKEL (reference sequence). The CDR3 contains 17 residues. The CDR3 loop is CASSQAVRGRAPNEQFF. The CDR3, as DNA: TGTGCCAGCAGCCAGGCAGTTAGGGGGAGGGCCCCGAATGAGCAGTTCTTC.

This clone was observed a few times. V usage is TRBV5-5 and J usage is TRBJ1-2, with no clear D. This CDR3 is built from 15 residues. Per germline, CDR1 SGHKS and CDR2 YYEKEE (reference sequence). V lost 0 bases to trimming and J lost 4 bases, with 13 bases between them. In nucleotides, the CDR3 is TGTGCCAGCAGCTTGGCCGGGTCGGTATCCTATGGCTACACCTTC. Translating gives CASSLAGSVSYGYTF.

This chain connects TRBV27 to TRBJ1-1, with D tentatively TRBD1 (5 bases). The V end lost 1 base, the J end lost 1 base, and 16 bases lay between the germline ends. Germline V gene data show CDR1 as MNHEY and CDR2 as SMNVEV (reference sequence). The CDR3 is 17 residues long. The CDR3 loop reads CASSLYNTGDGNTEAFF. As DNA, the CDR3 is TGTGCCAGCAGTTTATACAATACAGGAGACGGGAACACTGAAGCTTTCTTT.

The rearrangement uses TRBV6-5 and TRBJ2-7, with 9 positions matching TRBD1. After removal of 6 bases from V and 3 bases from J, the junction contained 6 bases not matched to a gene. CDR1 is MNHEY, CDR2 SVGAGI, per germline. This CDR3 has 14 residues. The CDR3 sequence: CASRLTGGIYEQYF. CDR3 nucleotides: TGTGCCAGCAGATTGACAGGGGGAATCTACGAGCAGTACTTC.

The chain is built from TRBV7-9 and TRBJ1-1, with D unresolved. V was clipped by 2 bases and J by 10 bases, with 14 bases between them. This CDR3 is built from 13 residues. The germline V gene has CDR1 SEHNR and CDR2 FQNEAQ (reference sequence). The CDR3 DNA reads TGTGCCAGCAGCTTAAATCTCGGGGAGGGAGCTTTCTTT. Protein sequence: CASSLNLGEGAFF.

The sample holds a few counts of this clone. This chain connects TRBV7-9 to TRBJ2-7; maybe TRBD2 (6 bases). The length of the CDR3 is 15 residues. Germline lookup yields CDR1 SEHNR and CDR2 FQNEAQ (reference sequence). V lost 5 bases and J lost 2, with 16 bases in between. The CDR3 bases are TGTGCCAGCAGCACAGGAGGGAAAGGGACCTACGAGCAGTACTTC. Amino acids: CASSTGGKGTYEQYF. Together with reference TRBV7-9 and TRBJ2-7, the CDR3 gives the full variable domain: DTGVSQNPRHKITKRGQNVTFRCDPISEHNRLYWYRQTLGQGPEFLTYFQNEAQLEKSRLLSDRFSAERPKGSFSTLEIQRTEQGDSAMYLCASSTGGKGTYEQYFGPGTRLTVT.

The gene calls are TRBV28 and TRBJ2-1; a possible D gene is TRBD2 (5 bases). This CDR3 spans 11 amino acids. The germline V and J ends were trimmed by 1 base and 12 bases, with 7 bases remaining between them. The germline gives CDR1 MDHEN, CDR2 SYDVKM. Here the CDR3 DNA reads TGTGCCAGCAGTTTATCGGCGGGGCAGTTCTTC. This sequence encodes CASSLSAGQFF.

This clone appeared once. The gene calls are TRBV7-8 and TRBJ1-4, with TRBD1 as a possible D gene (5 bases). This CDR3 comprises 16 residues. Germline V gene lookup returns CDR1 SGHVS and CDR2 FQNEAQ. V lost 5 bases and J 0 bases, leaving 13 bases between the germline ends. The CDR3 nucleotides are TGTGCCAGCAGCCCGCGGGGGGTTGCAACTAATGAAAAACTGTTTTTT. Its translation is CASSPRGVATNEKLFF.

V usage is TRBV7-9 and J usage is TRBJ2-5; no clear D gene. This CDR3 has 14 residues. Germline V gene lookup returns CDR1 SEHNR and CDR2 FQNEAQ (reference sequence). The V end was cut by 5 bases, the J end by 0 bases, with 10 bases between. CDR3 sequence (DNA): TGTGCCAGCAGCGCAACCCAGTACCAAGAGACCCAGTACTTC. It codes for CASSATQYQETQYF.

This clone was detected only once. J is TRBJ2-1 and V is TRBV6-4, with 11 bases identical to TRBD2. Trimming took 4 bases from V and 4 from J; bases not matched to a gene: 6. The CDR3 runs 16 residues. Germline V gives CDR1 MRHNA, CDR2 SNTAGT. In DNA, the CDR3 is TGTGCCAGCAGTGCTGAACTAGCGGGAGAGTACAATGAGCAGTTCTTC. This gives the protein CASSAELAGEYNEQFF.

The genes are TRBV20-1 and TRBJ2-1, with D maybe TRBD1 (5 bases). This CDR3 region has 15 residues. Germline loops: CDR1 DFQATT, CDR2 SNEGSKA (reference sequence). The V end lost 3 bases, the J end lost 3 bases, and 15 bases lay between the germline ends. The CDR3 is CSASPRKGFYNEQFF. The CDR3 DNA reads as TGCAGTGCTAGTCCTAGGAAGGGGTTCTACAATGAGCAGTTCTTC.

Only a few counts were recorded for this clone. The chain couples TRBV4-1 to TRBJ1-1; TRBD1 agrees at 7 bases. This CDR3 spans 15 amino acids. V shed 1 base and J 4 bases; nucleotides not matched to a gene: 6. Germline V lookup: CDR1 MGHRA, CDR2 YSYEKL. CDR3 sequence (DNA): TGCGCCAGCAGCCAAGGAGAGGGGGCGCCCACTGAAGCTTTCTTT. It yields the protein CASSQGEGAPTEAFF.

The chain employs TRBV5-1 and TRBJ2-1, with D perhaps TRBD2 (5 bases). V lost 1 base, J lost 6 bases, and 14 bases lay in between. The CDR3 is 15 residues long. Germline V gene data show CDR1 as SGHRS and CDR2 as YFSETQ. CDR3 loop: CASSLSVGAINEQFF. The DNA of the CDR3 is TGCGCCAGCAGCTTGTCTGTGGGAGCGATCAATGAGCAGTTCTTC. Based on the CDR3 plus reference TRBV5-1 and TRBJ2-1, the full variable domain is KAGVTQTPRYLIKTRGQQVTLSCSPISGHRSVSWYQQTPGQGLQFLFEYFSETQRNKGNFPGRFSGRQFSNSRSEMNVSTLELGDSALYLCASSLSVGAINEQFFGPGTRLTVL.

V usage is TRBV5-6 and J usage is TRBJ1-2; D gene uncertain. CDR3 length: 14 residues. Germline values: CDR1 SGHDT, CDR2 YYEEEE. Trimming took off 0 bases at V and 3 bases at J, with 9 bases between the two ends. The DNA for the CDR3 is TGTGCCAGCAGCTTGGTGACGGAGGACTATGGCTACACCTTC. This sequence encodes CASSLVTEDYGYTF.

This chain links TRBV30 with TRBJ1-1, with 7 bases fitting TRBD1. The CDR3 spans 13 residues. The V segment lost 1 base and the J segment 4 bases; nucleotides outside the gene matches: 3. Germline V CDR1 and CDR2: GTSNPN, SVGIG (reference sequence). CDR3 nucleotide sequence: TGTGCCTGGAGTGCAGGGGGACGCACTGAAGCTTTCTTT. Translated, it gives CAWSAGGRTEAFF. The full variable domain, rest sourced from reference TRBV30 and TRBJ1-1, is SQTIHQWPATLVQPVGSPLSLECTVEGTSNPNLYWYRQAAGRGLQLLFYSVGIGQISSEVPQNLSASRPQDRQFILSSKKLLLSDSGFYLCAWSAGGRTEAFFGQGTRLTVV.

V gene TRBV11-2 combines with J gene TRBJ2-7; 9 nucleotides align to TRBD1. The CDR3 is made up of 15 amino acids. V trimming: 5 bases; J trimming: 3 bases; junction bases outside the gene matches: 8. Looked up from germline, CDR1 is SGHAT and CDR2 is FQNNGV. The CDR3, as DNA: TGTGCCAGCAGCGCCACCGGGACAGGGATCTACGAGCAGTACTTC. This encodes CASSATGTGIYEQYF.

A few counts support this clone. The V gene is TRBV3-1 (or the pseudogene TRBV3-2), the J gene TRBJ2-7; D remains unclear. V was trimmed by 4 bases and J by 3 bases, leaving 10 bases between them. This CDR3 contains 13 residues. CDR1 is LGHDT, CDR2 YNNKEL, per germline (reference sequence). CDR3 bases: TGTGCCAGCAGCCCGCCACACAACTACGAGCAGTACTTC. Translated: CASSPPHNYEQYF.

The chain employs TRBV9 and TRBJ1-4; no definite D call. Per germline, CDR1 SGDLS and CDR2 YYNGEE. The germline V and J ends were trimmed by 0 bases and 8 bases, with 14 bases remaining between them. The CDR3 totals 15 residues. The DNA of the CDR3 is TGTGCCAGCAGCGTAGCTGGGAGCAGTTGGGAAAAACTGTTTTTT. It is translated as CASSVAGSSWEKLFF.

The V call is TRBV12-1, the J call TRBJ2-1; the table's D call of TRBD2 was not tested on the DNA. TRBV12-1 is assigned pseudogene status. The CDR3 extends over 20 amino acids. The CDR3 DNA follows: TGTGCCAGCAGCTTTGTTTTGGGCCCCACGACTAGCGGGGAAGTGAATGAGCAGTTCTTC. Translating gives CASSFVLGPTTSGEVNEQFF.

The chain recombines TRBV28 with TRBJ2-7, with 8 bases lining up with TRBD2. J was trimmed by 5 bases and V by 7 bases; bases with no gene match: 13. The CDR3 runs 15 residues. Per the germline V gene, CDR1 is MDHEN and CDR2 is SYDVKM. The CDR3 loop is CASTKGSGRGHEQYF. CDR3 in DNA: TGTGCCAGCACCAAAGGGAGCGGGAGAGGGCACGAGCAGTACTTC.

This chain links TRBV29-1 with TRBJ2-3; no reliable D call. The germline V and J ends were trimmed by 4 bases and 4 bases, with 9 bases remaining between them. Germline assignment: CDR1 SQVTM and CDR2 ANQGSEA. The CDR3 loop spans 12 amino acids. Written as DNA, the CDR3 is TGCAGCGTTGCGCTAGACCCAGATACGCAGTATTTT. It encodes CSVALDPDTQYF.

This clone appeared once. The V call is TRBV2, the J call TRBJ1-6; D possibly corresponds to TRBD1 (6 bases). The CDR3 consists of 15 residues. The V gene's germline CDR1 is SNHLY and CDR2 FYNNEI. V was cut by 4 bases and J by 5 bases, with 12 bases left in between. The DNA of the CDR3 is TGTGCCAGCAGTGGATACGGGACAAATAATTCACCCCTCCACTTT. Protein sequence: CASSGYGTNNSPLHF.

The chain uses TRBV28 and TRBJ1-1, with TRBD1 matching 7 bases. The germline V gene has CDR1 MDHEN and CDR2 SYDVKM. This CDR3 has 17 amino acids. V lost 3 bases, J lost 2 bases, and 12 bases stayed unmatched. The CDR3 bases are TGTGCCAGCAGTTTTCGTCCTGAGGGGGCTGGAAACACTGAAGCTTTCTTT. It codes for CASSFRPEGAGNTEAFF.

CDR3 residues: CASSLLAGEQFF. The DNA of the CDR3 is TGCGCCAGCAGCTTGCTCGCGGGGGAGCAGTTCTTC. The chain couples TRBV5-1 to TRBJ2-1, with TRBD2 as a possible D gene (6 bases). Germline V CDR1 and CDR2: SGHRS, YFSETQ. Trimming pared 1 base from V and 10 bases from J, leaving 9 bases between. CDR3 length equals 12 residues.

In its sample, this clone was seen once. This rearrangement joins TRBV12-2 to TRBJ2-2; the listed D gene, TRBD1, was not tested against the DNA. TRBV12-2 is assigned pseudogene status. CDR3 length: 18 amino acids. The CDR3, as DNA: TGTGCAAGTCGCTTAGTGGGGACATACCTGTACTCCACCGGGGAGCTGTTTTTT. It codes for CASRLVGTYLYSTGELFF.

The chain employs TRBV7-9 and TRBJ1-1, with D possibly TRBD1 on 5 matching bases. Trimming left V 0 bases short and J 3 bases short, with 14 bases between. Germline V CDR1 and CDR2: SEHNR, FQNEAQ (reference sequence). The CDR3 contains 16 residues. In DNA, the CDR3 is TGTGCCAGCAGCTTAGCGCCCAGGGAAGACGACACTGAAGCTTTCTTT. This codes for CASSLAPREDDTEAFF.

The chain joins TRBV11-2 to TRBJ1-1; possible D gene TRBD1, 6 bases. The CDR3 covers 15 residues. From germline, CDR1 is SGHAT and CDR2 FQNNGV. Trimming cost V 4 bases and J 3 bases, with 15 bases left between them. CDR3 nucleotide sequence: TGTGCCAGCAGCTCCACCGGGACATTTGACACTGAAGCTTTCTTT. Translation gives CASSSTGTFDTEAFF.

The chain carries TRBV5-1 and TRBJ2-7; 7 bases map to TRBD1. There are 13 residues in the CDR3. CDR1 is SGHRS and CDR2 is YFSETQ in the germline V gene. Trimming at V came to 9 bases and at J to 3 bases, leaving 9 bases not matched to a gene. DNA of the CDR3: TGCGCCACCCGCCGGGACAGATACTACGAGCAGTACTTC. Residues: CATRRDRYYEQYF.

Regarding this clone: The junction differs from germline at one of its ends, possibly a read error. The chain is built from TRBV7-7 and TRBJ2-1, with TRBD2 matching over 9 bases. The V gene's germline CDR1 is SSHAT and CDR2 FNYEAQ (reference sequence). The CDR3 loop spans 16 amino acids. The CDR3 here is CASSYNGASGTDEQFF. The CDR3 DNA follows: TGTGCTAGCAGTTATAACGGGGCTAGCGGGACCGACGAGCAGTTCTTC.